The 19 T cell receptor beta chains below were found in one sample sequenced in a study of Ad26.COV2.S vaccination and SARS-CoV-2 variants. Regarding treatment: around 19 received Ad26.COV2.S at low or high dose, single or two shots; several received placebo; per-sample allocation not given. Sampling was done on day 63 after the first vaccine or placebo injection. TCRdb's copy holds only in-frame clones and misses some; the assay was immunoSEQ multiplex PCR. The profile shows some 640,000 clones, roughly nine tenths of them singletons. Sequencing used peripheral blood, obtained in a trial of Ad26.COV2.S vaccine versus placebo. These receptors all stem from a person between 18 and 60 years old who received the Ad26.COV2.S COVID-19 vaccine or a placebo.

A remark on this clone: Other DNA sequences of this sample code for an identical CDR3. The chain uses TRBV6-5 and TRBJ1-2, with D maybe TRBD1 (5 bases). Trimming pared 0 bases from V and 2 bases from J, leaving 7 bases between. In germline, CDR1 is MNHEY, CDR2 SVGAGI. This CDR3 has 14 amino acids. Here the CDR3 DNA reads TGTGCCAGCAGTTACTCTGCAGGGAACTATGGCTACACCTTC. Its translation: CASSYSAGNYGYTF.

This sequence joins TRBV2 and TRBJ1-2; D remains unclear. V was pared by 3 bases and J by 7 bases, with 12 bases between. CDR3 length: 13 residues. Germline V gene data show CDR1 as SNHLY and CDR2 as FYNNEI. CDR3 nucleotide sequence: TGTGCCAGCAGTGAGCGCGGGCAGGTTGGCTACACCTTC. Translation: CASSERGQVGYTF.

CDR3: CASTSSGGAWGEQFF. DNA of the CDR3: TGTGCCAGTACCTCTAGCGGGGGGGCCTGGGGTGAGCAGTTCTTC. V usage is TRBV19 and J usage is TRBJ2-1; 12 bases fit TRBD2. This CDR3 comprises 15 residues. Germline CDR1 LNHDA, CDR2 SQIVND (reference sequence). Germline trimming cut 7 bases from V and 9 bases from J; bases unmatched to any gene: 10.

Details on this clone: Distinct nucleotide sequences in the sample also encode this CDR3. CDR3 in DNA: TGTGCCTGGAGTACCCGGGGGAATCAGCCCCAGCATTTT. Translated: CAWSTRGNQPQHF. V and J are TRBV30 and TRBJ1-5; possibly TRBD1 for D (5 bases). V gave up 2 bases and J gave up 4 bases, with 9 bases separating them. The germline V gene encodes CDR1 GTSNPN and CDR2 SVGIG (reference sequence). CDR3 length: 13 amino acids.

The rearrangement joins TRBV5-4 to TRBJ2-2; tentative D call: TRBD1 (7 bases). CDR1 and CDR2 from the germline V gene are SGHNT and YYREEE (reference sequence). The CDR3 covers 16 residues. The germline V and J ends were trimmed by 5 bases and 3 bases, with 17 bases remaining between them. CDR3 in DNA: TGTGCCAGCAGTTTTAAAGCAGGGGGGTACACCGGGGAGCTGTTTTTT. Translation gives CASSFKAGGYTGELFF.

This clone was counted a single time. The V and J genes are TRBV7-2 and TRBJ2-1; D is unresolved. Per the germline V gene, CDR1 is SGHTA and CDR2 is FQGNSA. The CDR3 runs 15 residues. Trimming removed 1 base at V and 0 bases at J, with 7 bases between. CDR3 amino acids: CASSLVYSSYNEQFF. CDR3 nucleotides: TGTGCCAGCAGCTTAGTCTATAGCTCCTACAATGAGCAGTTCTTC.

This chain links TRBV5-4 with TRBJ1-1; D unclear. V was shortened by 3 bases and J by 1 base, with 10 bases between the two germline ends. This CDR3 region has 14 residues. The germline CDR1 and CDR2 sequences are SGHNT and YYREEE (reference sequence). The DNA of the CDR3 is TGTGCCAGCAGCTGGGGTGGGGAGAACACTGAAGCTTTCTTT. This encodes CASSWGGENTEAFF.

The rearrangement joins TRBV7-2 to TRBJ2-2, with 11 bases aligning to TRBD2. Germline V gene data show CDR1 as SGHTA and CDR2 as FQGNSA. With V trimmed by 4 bases and J by 5 bases, 6 bases remained unmatched. This CDR3 has 16 amino acids. The DNA of the CDR3 is TGTGCCAGCAGCTCACTAGCGGGGGTTGGGACCGGGGAGCTGTTTTTT. It specifies CASSSLAGVGTGELFF.

The CDR3 nucleotides read TGTGCCAGTAGTCTTTTCGGCGCACTGGGGACTGAAGCTTTCTTT. Translated: CASSLFGALGTEAFF. This chain uses TRBV19 with TRBJ1-1; D is unclear. Trimming shortened V by 5 bases and J by 5 bases, and 18 bases separated the two germline ends. CDR1 and CDR2 (germline): LNHDA, SQIVND (reference sequence). This CDR3 spans 15 amino acids.

V is TRBV29-1 and J is TRBJ2-3, with D possibly matching TRBD1 (6 bases). Germline V gives CDR1 SQVTM, CDR2 ANQGSEA. The CDR3 length is 13 residues. V was pared by 4 bases and J by 1 base, with 9 bases between. The CDR3 loop is CSVGGQGTDTQYF. The CDR3 DNA is TGCAGCGTTGGGGGGCAGGGCACAGATACGCAGTATTTT.

The chain couples TRBV24-1 to TRBJ2-3; the D gene could be TRBD1 or TRBD2 (5 bases each). Trimming took 3 bases from V and 0 from J, leaving 9 bases between them. This CDR3 has 15 residues. Germline assignment: CDR1 KGHDR and CDR2 SFDVKD. CDR3 in DNA: TGTGCCACCAGTGATGGGGGAGATAGCACAGATACGCAGTATTTT. This codes for CATSDGGDSTDTQYF.

This clone was detected once. The sample has other DNA sequences that encode this CDR3 too. This sequence joins TRBV30 and TRBJ1-3; possible D gene TRBD1, 5 bases. The CDR3 is 12 amino acids. The germline V gene has CDR1 GTSNPN and CDR2 SVGIG (reference sequence). Trimming removed 5 bases from V and 1 base from J, with 6 bases in between. CDR3 bases: TGTGCCTGGCGGGGGTCTGGAAACACCATATATTTT. Translated: CAWRGSGNTIYF. Using reference TRBV30 and TRBJ1-3 for the parts outside the CDR3, the full variable domain is SQTIHQWPATLVQPVGSPLSLECTVEGTSNPNLYWYRQAAGRGLQLLFYSVGIGQISSEVPQNLSASRPQDRQFILSSKKLLLSDSGFYLCAWRGSGNTIYFGEGSWLTVV.

The gene calls are TRBV15 and TRBJ1-1; D is perhaps TRBD1 (5 bases). Germline V lookup: CDR1 LNHNV, CDR2 YYDKDF (reference sequence). V lost 2 bases and J 4 bases, leaving 11 bases between the germline ends. The CDR3 is 14 amino acids. CDR3 sequence: CATSRHRDATEAFF. In DNA form, the CDR3 reads TGTGCCACCAGCAGACACCGGGACGCCACTGAAGCTTTCTTT.

The V and J genes are TRBV5-4 and TRBJ1-6, with a possible D match to TRBD1 (6 bases). The CDR3 is made up of 16 amino acids. Germline loops: CDR1 SGHNT, CDR2 YYREEE (reference sequence). With 4 bases removed from V and 10 bases from J, the gap between germline ends came to 21 bases. The CDR3 sequence is CASSRMDREIGSPLHF. CDR3 coding DNA: TGTGCCAGCAGCCGGATGGACAGAGAAATCGGGTCACCCCTCCACTTT.

The V and J genes are TRBV2 and TRBJ1-2; possible D gene TRBD1, 5 bases. Trimming stripped 6 bases from V and 4 bases from J, with 18 bases between. CDR3 size: 15 residues. Germline V lookup: CDR1 SNHLY, CDR2 FYNNEI. The CDR3 bases are TGTGCCAGCAGCGAACCGGGACGGCGATCCTATGGCTACACCTTC. It yields the protein CASSEPGRRSYGYTF.

V gene TRBV14 combines with J gene TRBJ1-1, with D uncertain. Trimming took off 4 bases at V and 4 bases at J, with 10 bases between the two ends. The CDR3 is 13 residues long. Germline CDR1 reads SGHDN; CDR2 reads FVKESK. Here the CDR3 reads CASSPRSFTEAFF. For the CDR3, the DNA is TGTGCCAGCAGCCCCAGATCTTTCACTGAAGCTTTCTTT.

The rearrangement uses TRBV7-2 and TRBJ1-5, with no clear D. The CDR3 is 14 residues long. From germline, CDR1 is SGHTA and CDR2 FQGNSA. The germline V and J ends were trimmed by 6 bases and 9 bases, with 18 bases remaining between them. As DNA, the CDR3 is TGTGCCAGCAGTTCTGAACGCTATCCGGGGCCCCAGCATTTT. This codes for CASSSERYPGPQHF.

The chain employs TRBV11-2 and TRBJ2-1, with 8 bases lining up with TRBD1. The CDR3 is made up of 17 amino acids. Per germline, CDR1 SGHAT and CDR2 FQNNGV. Trimming cost V 0 bases and J 0 bases; bases outside gene matches: 4. This CDR3 is CASSLDRGLSSYNEQFF. CDR3 DNA: TGTGCCAGCAGCTTAGACAGGGGGCTTAGCTCCTACAATGAGCAGTTCTTC.

This clone was counted once. V and J are TRBV14 and TRBJ2-7; 12 bases agree with TRBD2. This CDR3 contains 15 residues. In germline, CDR1 is SGHDN, CDR2 FVKESK. The V segment lost 3 bases and the J segment 3 bases; nucleotides outside the gene matches: 3. The CDR3 DNA is TGTGCCAGCAGCCACGGACTAGCGGGAAGCTACGAGCAGTACTTC. Its translation is CASSHGLAGSYEQYF.